This T cell receptor beta chain was retrieved from a study of metastatic and nonmetastatic thyroid tumors. About the study: A comparison of repertoires was made across blood and tumor or nodule tissue from malignant and benign thyroid patients. Broader study findings: It was reportedly found that TCR beta diversity was significantly higher in malignant thyroid tumors than in benign nodules, a difference seen in both blood and tumor samples.

Thyroid surgery took place with no prior treatment in any patient. This clone showed up many times. The antigen is undetermined. Per germline, CDR1 MRHNA and CDR2 SNTAGT. The J segment lost 4 bases and the V segment lost 2 bases, leaving 2 bases of the junction unmatched. The CDR3 length is 14 residues. Per the authors' pipeline: For papillary thyroid cancer, a distant-metastasis classifier was constructed from CDR3 differences observed across clinicopathological groups. TCRdb redid the clone calls on the PCR reads using MiXCR. These V and J calls are TCRdb output, not the study's own analysis. The repertoire holds around 19,000 clones, with about 11% as singletons.

This clonotype was obtained from a female donor with papillary thyroid cancer or a benign thyroid nodule (not recorded which). Some clones in this sample may be carry-over from other donors' samples. The chain uses TRBV6-4 and TRBJ2-3; 8 positions agree with TRBD1. Input material: blood. The CDR3: CASSDRQGSDTQYF. CDR3 in DNA: TGTGCCAGCAGTGACAGACAGGGGTCAGATACGCAGTATTTT.